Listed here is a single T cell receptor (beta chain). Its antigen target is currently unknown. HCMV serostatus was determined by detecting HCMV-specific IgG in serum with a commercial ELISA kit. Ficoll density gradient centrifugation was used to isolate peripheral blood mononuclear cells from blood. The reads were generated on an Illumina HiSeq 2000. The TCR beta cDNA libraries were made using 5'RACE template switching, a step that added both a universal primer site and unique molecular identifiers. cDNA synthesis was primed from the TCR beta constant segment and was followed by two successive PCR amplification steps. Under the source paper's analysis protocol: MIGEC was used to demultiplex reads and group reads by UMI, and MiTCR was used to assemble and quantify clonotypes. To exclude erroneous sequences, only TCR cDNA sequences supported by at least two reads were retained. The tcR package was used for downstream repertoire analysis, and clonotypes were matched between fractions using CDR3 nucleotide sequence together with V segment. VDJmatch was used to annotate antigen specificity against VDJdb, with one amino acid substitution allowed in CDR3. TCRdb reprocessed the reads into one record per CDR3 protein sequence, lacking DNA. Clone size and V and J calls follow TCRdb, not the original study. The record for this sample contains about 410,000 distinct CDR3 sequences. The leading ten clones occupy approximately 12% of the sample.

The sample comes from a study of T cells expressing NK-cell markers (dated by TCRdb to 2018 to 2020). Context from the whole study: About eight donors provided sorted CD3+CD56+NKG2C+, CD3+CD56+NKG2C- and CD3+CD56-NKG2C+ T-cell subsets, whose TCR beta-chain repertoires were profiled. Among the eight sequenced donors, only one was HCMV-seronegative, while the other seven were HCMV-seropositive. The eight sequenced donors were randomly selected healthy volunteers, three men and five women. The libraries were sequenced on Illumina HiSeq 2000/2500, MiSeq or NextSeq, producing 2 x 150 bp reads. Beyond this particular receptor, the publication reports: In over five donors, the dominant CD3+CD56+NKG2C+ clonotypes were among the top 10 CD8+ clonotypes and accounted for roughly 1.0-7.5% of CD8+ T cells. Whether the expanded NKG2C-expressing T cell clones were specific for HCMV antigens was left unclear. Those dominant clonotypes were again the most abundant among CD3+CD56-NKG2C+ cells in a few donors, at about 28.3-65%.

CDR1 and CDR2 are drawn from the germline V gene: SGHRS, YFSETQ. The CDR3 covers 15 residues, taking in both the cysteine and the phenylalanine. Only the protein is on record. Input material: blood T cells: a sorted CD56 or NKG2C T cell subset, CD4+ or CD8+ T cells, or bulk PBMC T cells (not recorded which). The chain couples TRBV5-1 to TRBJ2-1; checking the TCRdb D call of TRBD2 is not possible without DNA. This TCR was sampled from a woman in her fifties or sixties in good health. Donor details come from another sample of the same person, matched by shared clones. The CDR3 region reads CASSGGGAADGLGFF.